Listed here are 13 T cell receptor beta chains from one sample, sequenced in a study of T cells in Graves' hyperthyroidism and ophthalmopathy. Amplification yielded TCR beta CDR3 regions, with RNA transcripts as the source. The primer set for the first-round RT-PCR of the TCR CDR3 was HTBI. TCRdb recomputed calls from the multiplex PCR reads with MiXCR, one row per CDR3 protein. The sample gives 700,000 to 950,000 distinct CDR3 sequences, 35% of which show up once; less than 35% is in the top ten. Sequenced: blood. Source of these receptors: a middle-aged woman with Graves' hyperthyroidism.

This clonotype was recorded a few times. The chain carries TRBV4-3 and TRBJ1-1; no definite D call. Between the trimmed V and J ends, which lost 3 bases and 1 base, there was a span of 12 bases. This CDR3 spans 15 amino acids. Germline-derived CDR1 and CDR2 are LGHNA and YSLEER. The CDR3 sequence is CASSQAERENTEAFF. CDR3 nucleotide sequence: TGCGCCAGCAGCCAGGCGGAAAGGGAGAACACTGAAGCTTTCTTT.

This clonotype was picked up one time. The chain combines TRBV7-2 with TRBJ2-7; TRBD1 is a possible D gene (5 bases). The CDR3 totals 14 residues. Trimming removed 6 bases at V and 5 bases at J, with 17 bases between. Per the germline V gene, CDR1 is SGHTA and CDR2 is FQGNSA. The DNA of the CDR3 is TGTGCCAGCAGTGGTGTAGGCAGGGTGGACGAGCAGTACTTC. Its translation is CASSGVGRVDEQYF. The whole variable domain, remainder taken from reference TRBV7-2 and TRBJ2-7, is GAGVSQSPSNKVTEKGKDVELRCDPISGHTALYWYRQSLGQGLEFLIYFQGNSAPDKSGLPSDRFSAERTGGSVSTLTIQRTQQEDSAVYLCASSGVGRVDEQYFGPGTRLTVT.

As for this clonotype: A much larger clone lies a single base off, so this may be a read error. The genes are TRBV25-1 and TRBJ1-1; D ambiguous. Germline lookup yields CDR1 MGHDK and CDR2 SYGVNS. The CDR3 spans 15 residues. CDR3 sequence (DNA): TGTGCCAGCACCTTAGGTGGGCCAGAGAACGCTGAAGCTTTCTTT. As protein: CASTLGGPENAEAFF.

This clonotype was observed at least ten times. The chain couples TRBV3-1 to TRBJ1-1; D uncertain. This CDR3 has 11 residues. Germline lookup yields CDR1 LGHDT and CDR2 YNNKEL (reference sequence). With 7 bases removed from V and 4 bases from J, the gap between germline ends came to 7 bases. CDR3: CASIGGTEAFF. The CDR3 bases are TGTGCCAGCATCGGTGGCACTGAAGCTTTCTTT.

This clonotype was seen at least ten times. The chain is built from TRBV19 and TRBJ1-3, with TRBD1 matching over 7 bases. Trimming took 6 bases from V and 0 from J; bases not matched to a gene: 5. The CDR3 runs to 15 residues. Germline V CDR1 and CDR2: LNHDA, SQIVND (reference sequence). CDR3 loop: CASSLDRDSGNTIYF. The CDR3 nucleotides are TGTGCCAGTAGCCTCGACAGGGACTCTGGAAACACCATATATTTT.

CDR3 sequence (DNA): TGTGCCAGCAGTTTAGACGGCGGGGGGGCCTACGAGCAGTACTTC. Encoded protein: CASSLDGGGAYEQYF. V is TRBV2 and J is TRBJ2-7; TRBD2 aligns across 9 bases. This CDR3 contains 15 residues. V lost 5 bases and J lost 2; bases outside the gene matches: 7. Germline lookup yields CDR1 SNHLY and CDR2 FYNNEI. Full variable domain (outside the CDR3, taken from reference TRBV2 and TRBJ2-7): EPEVTQTPSHQVTQMGQEVILRCVPISNHLYFYWYRQILGQKVEFLVSFYNNEISEKSEIFDDQFSVERPDGSNFTLKIRSTKLEDSAMYFCASSLDGGGAYEQYFGPGTRLTVT.

A note on this clonotype: The junction shows a germline mismatch at one end, possibly a read error. The rearrangement uses TRBV27 and TRBJ1-2, with D perhaps TRBD1 (5 bases). CDR3 length equals 15 residues. Germline V gene sequence: CDR1 MNHEY, CDR2 SMNVEV (reference sequence). For the CDR3, the DNA is TGTGCCAGCAGCCTCCGGCGGGTGCGGGGCTATGGCTACGCCTTC. Protein sequence: CASSLRRVRGYGYAF.

The J gene is TRBJ2-1, the V gene TRBV27, with a tentative D call TRBD1 (5 bases). CDR3 length: 13 residues. CDR1 MNHEY and CDR2 SMNVEV come from the germline V gene (reference sequence). V lost 4 bases and J lost 8, with 12 bases in between. CDR3 coding DNA: TGTGCCAGCAGTTCGGTTTGGGGCGATGAGCAGTTCTTC. This codes for CASSSVWGDEQFF.

This clonotype was detected many times. This chain connects TRBV10-3 to TRBJ1-1, with D possibly matching TRBD1 (5 bases). This CDR3 has 13 amino acids. Deletions cut 10 bases from V and 1 base from J, with 13 bases between. Germline CDR1 reads ENHRY; CDR2 reads SYGVKD. In DNA form, the CDR3 reads TGTGCCACCCGTCAGGGTACGAACACTGAAGCTTTCTTT. It translates to CATRQGTNTEAFF.

V is TRBV10-3 and J is TRBJ2-6, with D perhaps being TRBD1 or TRBD2 (5 bases each). V was clipped by 11 bases and J by 0 bases, with 17 bases between them. The germline CDR1 and CDR2 sequences are ENHRY and SYGVKD. The CDR3 is made up of 16 amino acids. The CDR3 protein is CASSWGFYSGANVLTF. In DNA, the CDR3 is TGTGCCTCCTCATGGGGGTTTTACTCTGGGGCCAACGTCCTGACTTTC.

This clonotype was seen ten or more times. The chain carries TRBV6-5 and TRBJ1-1; no reliable D call. Trimming removed 4 bases from V and 8 bases from J, with 14 bases in between. Germline assignment: CDR1 MNHEY and CDR2 SVGAGI. CDR3 length: 13 amino acids. This CDR3 reads CASSSHEGREAFF. The CDR3, as DNA: TGTGCCAGCAGTTCCCATGAGGGCAGGGAAGCTTTCTTT.

Regarding this clonotype: This may be a read error: a much more frequent sequence differs by one nucleotide. This rearrangement joins TRBV25-1 to TRBJ1-4; D not resolved. The CDR3 runs 14 residues. Trimming cost V 9 bases and J 0 bases, with 11 bases left between them. The germline V gene encodes CDR1 MGHDK and CDR2 SYGVNS. For the CDR3, the DNA is TGTGCCAGTGATACTGGTGCAACTAATGAAAAACTGTTTTTT. Protein sequence: CASDTGATNEKLFF.

This clonotype was counted at least ten times. This sequence joins TRBV7-9 and TRBJ1-1, with D hard to call. V gave up 2 bases and J gave up 3 bases, with 10 bases separating them. This CDR3 is built from 14 residues. Germline assignment: CDR1 SEHNR and CDR2 FQNEAQ (reference sequence). CDR3 in DNA: TGTGCCAGCAGCTTAAGGGATGTGGACACTGAAGCTTTCTTT. Translation gives CASSLRDVDTEAFF.